Listed here are 17 T cell receptor beta chains from one sample, sequenced in a study of response to subunit inactivated influenza vaccine. TCRdb reprocessed the RT-PCR reads via MiXCR and lists one record per CDR3 protein. Among about half a million distinct CDR3 sequences listed, 11% were seen once. This material consisted of PBMCs from blood, taken roughly 47 days after vaccination. The receptor source for this set is a man in his fifties who received an inactivated influenza vaccine.

This chain joins TRBV12-3 or TRBV12-4 and TRBJ1-3, with D tentatively TRBD1 (5 bases). This CDR3 has 15 amino acids. V dropped 6 bases and J dropped 0 bases, with 12 bases sitting between them. The CDR3 spells CASSPFGGSGNTIYF. CDR3 nucleotides: TGTGCCAGCAGCCCCTTTGGGGGCTCTGGAAACACCATATATTTT.

This clonotype was counted only a few times. The V gene is TRBV6-1, the J gene TRBJ2-1; D may be TRBD1 (6 bases). The V gene lost 3 bases and the J gene lost 2 bases, with 14 bases spanning the gap. CDR3 size: 16 residues. From germline, CDR1 is MNHNS and CDR2 SASEGT. The CDR3: CASSETGTNTYNEQFF. The CDR3 coding sequence is TGTGCCAGCAGTGAGACCGGGACAAACACCTACAATGAGCAGTTCTTC.

The chain is built from TRBV6-1 and TRBJ2-7; 7 nucleotides line up with TRBD1. Trimming removed 6 bases from V and 2 bases from J; junction bases left unmatched: 7. The CDR3 length is 14 residues. CDR1 is MNHNS, CDR2 SASEGT, per germline. CDR3 sequence reads: CASSETGYPYEQYF. The CDR3 coding sequence is TGTGCCAGCAGCGAGACAGGGTACCCCTACGAGCAGTACTTC.

The CDR3 nucleotides read TGTGCCAGCAGCCGCGGGACAAATTGGCAAGCTTTCTTT. This encodes CASSRGTNWQAFF. The chain joins TRBV6-1 to TRBJ1-1; tentatively, D is TRBD1 (6 bases). Trimming cost V 6 bases and J 9 bases, with 17 bases left between them. Germline CDR1 and CDR2: MNHNS and SASEGT. CDR3 length: 13 amino acids.

In the case of this clonotype: The missing conserved phenylalanine or tryptophan at the end of this CDR3 makes a read error likely. The genes are TRBV2 and TRBJ2-7, with D tentatively TRBD2 (5 bases). Trimming took off 5 bases at V and 6 bases at J, with 11 bases between the two ends. This CDR3 contains 12 residues. Germline CDR1 SNHLY, CDR2 FYNNEI. In DNA, the CDR3 is TGTGCCAGCAGTTTTCTAGCTTCCGAGCAGTACATC. Translated, it gives CASSFLASEQYI.

This clonotype has a count of ten or more. This chain connects TRBV20-1 to TRBJ1-1, with D uncertain. The germline V gene encodes CDR1 DFQATT and CDR2 SNEGSKA (reference sequence). The CDR3 spans 18 residues. Trimming pared 0 bases from V and 1 base from J, leaving 21 bases between. In DNA, the CDR3 is TGCAGTGCTAGAGAGTGGGGATACGGAGGGTCGGGGAACACTGAAGCTTTCTTT. Amino acids: CSAREWGYGGSGNTEAFF.

The chain employs TRBV20-1 and TRBJ2-5; TRBD2 agrees at 9 bases. This CDR3 spans 14 amino acids. Germline V gene lookup returns CDR1 DFQATT and CDR2 SNEGSKA (reference sequence). Germline trimming cut 3 bases from V and 4 bases from J; bases unmatched to any gene: 6. The chain's CDR3 is CSASPREGLETQYF. The CDR3 nucleotides are TGCAGTGCTAGCCCGCGGGAGGGCTTAGAGACCCAGTACTTC.

The table lists this clonotype with a few counts. The chain has TRBV6-1 and TRBJ2-7; D not certain. CDR1 is MNHNS and CDR2 is SASEGT in the germline V gene. Trimming pared 0 bases from V and 13 bases from J, leaving 7 bases between. This CDR3 has 10 amino acids. DNA of the CDR3: TGTGCCAGCAGTGAAGCGCTTCACTACTTC. Translating it yields CASSEALHYF.

Remarks on this clonotype: Germline and junction disagree at one end, which may indicate a read error. This chain uses TRBV29-1 with TRBJ2-2; D gene uncertain. This CDR3 spans 13 amino acids. From germline, CDR1 is SQVTM and CDR2 ANQGSEA. In DNA, the CDR3 is TGCAGCGTTGACACTGAAAACACCGAGGAGCTGTTTTTT. Translated, it gives CSVDTENTEELFF.

A few counts support this clonotype. The chain joins TRBV3-1 to TRBJ2-1; D not resolved. Germline CDR1 LGHDT, CDR2 YNNKEL (reference sequence). The V and J ends lost 1 base and 7 bases respectively, with 17 bases between them. The CDR3 has 16 residues. The CDR3 region is CASSQGFGYRGNEQFF. The CDR3 DNA is TGTGCCAGCAGCCAAGGCTTTGGCTACCGTGGGAATGAGCAGTTCTTC.

The V and J genes are TRBV10-3 and TRBJ2-3; the match to TRBD2 covers 16 bases. The germline V gene encodes CDR1 ENHRY and CDR2 SYGVKD. This CDR3 is built from 18 residues. The J segment lost 3 bases and the V segment lost 3 bases, leaving 6 bases of the junction unmatched. DNA for the CDR3: TGTGCCATCAGTGAAACGGGGACTAGCGGGGGGGCGACAGATACGCAGTATTTT. Encoded protein: CAISETGTSGGATDTQYF.

This chain's CDR3 is CSVEVRTDTGELFF. In DNA, the CDR3 is TGCAGCGTTGAAGTTAGGACAGATACCGGGGAGCTGTTTTTT. The chain carries TRBV29-1 and TRBJ2-2; tentative D call: TRBD1 (6 bases). This CDR3 has 14 residues. Trimming pared 1 base from V and 5 bases from J, leaving 11 bases between. The germline gives CDR1 SQVTM, CDR2 ANQGSEA.

The V and J genes are TRBV6-1 and TRBJ2-3; D is ambiguous. V was trimmed by 1 base and J by 4 bases, leaving 6 bases between them. Germline values: CDR1 MNHNS, CDR2 SASEGT. The length of the CDR3 is 13 residues. The CDR3 DNA is TGTGCCAGCAGTGAAGACCAGTCAGATACGCAGTATTTT. Protein product: CASSEDQSDTQYF.

Only a few counts were recorded for this clonotype. This chain uses TRBV18 with TRBJ2-7; D assignment may be TRBD1 or TRBD2 (5 bases each). The CDR3 totals 15 residues. In germline, CDR1 is KGHSH, CDR2 LQKENI. Trimming cost V 0 bases and J 0 bases, with 9 bases left between them. The CDR3 is CASSPPWGSSYEQYF. CDR3 in DNA: TGTGCCAGCTCACCACCGTGGGGGAGCTCCTACGAGCAGTACTTC.

This clonotype showed up many times. This chain joins TRBV4-3 and TRBJ2-7; TRBD1 matches at 7 bases. Trimming cost V 3 bases and J 0 bases; bases outside gene matches: 5. Germline loops: CDR1 LGHNA, CDR2 YSLEER. There are 15 residues in the CDR3. CDR3 in DNA: TGCGCCAGCAGCCAGTACCGGGACAGCTCCTACGAGCAGTACTTC. Protein product: CASSQYRDSSYEQYF.

At least ten counts were recorded for this clonotype. The rearrangement joins TRBV29-1 to TRBJ2-3; no clear D gene. With 7 bases removed from V and 1 base from J, the gap between germline ends came to 12 bases. The germline gives CDR1 SQVTM, CDR2 ANQGSEA. The CDR3 has 13 amino acids. The CDR3 loop reads CSARNSRTDTQYF. CDR3 coding DNA: TGCAGCGCTAGAAACAGTCGCACAGATACGCAGTATTTT.

This clonotype has at least ten counts. V usage is TRBV4-2 and J usage is TRBJ2-5; TRBD2 might be the D (6 bases). V was clipped by 6 bases and J by 1 base, with 9 bases between them. CDR3 length: 13 amino acids. CDR1 is LGHNA and CDR2 is YNFKEQ in the germline V gene. CDR3 bases: TGTGCCAGCAGGGCGGGGACCCAAGAGACCCAGTACTTC. This codes for CASRAGTQETQYF.